The clone carrying this TCR beta chain was seen more than once but under ten times. Antigen specificity is unknown. This entry belongs to a study of blood T cells in healthy people across ages. Study details: T cells yielded about one barcoded beta molecule per two cells through template switching. General study points: While age rose, TCR beta diversity per million T cells dropped in a roughly linear way. Long-lived donors had more naive CD4+ cells and higher diversity than aged donors.

The second PCR ran about 6 to 12 cycles with a sample-barcoded 5' primer and J-beta primers. The study obtained at least 2.5 million CDR3-containing paired-end reads from every sample. TCRdb analysed the 5' RACE reads with MiXCR anew, one entry per CDR3 protein. Of approximately 1,700,000 distinct CDR3 sequences detected, around 42% appear once; the ten largest clones hold 23%. CDR1 and CDR2 (germline): SGHTA, FQGNSA. Trimming removed 2 bases at V and 0 bases at J, with 19 bases between. The CDR3 has 18 amino acids. This rearrangement joins TRBV7-2 to TRBJ2-5, with D unresolved. Input material: blood. This clonotype originated in a human donor in good health. Here the CDR3 DNA reads TGTGCCAGCAGCTTATTGTTGACGACTCCTTGGTACCAAGAGACCCAGTACTTC. This sequence encodes CASSLLLTTPWYQETQYF.